A single T cell receptor (beta chain) is shown here with its context. Antigen unknown. CDR3 length equals 16 residues. CDR1 LGHDT and CDR2 YNNKEL come from the germline V gene (reference sequence). J lost 4 bases, V lost 5 bases, and 12 bases had no gene match. TCR alpha and TCR beta cDNA libraries carrying sample barcodes and UMIs came from 5'RACE with constant-segment primers. TCRdb used MiXCR to reprocess the 5' RACE reads, holding one entry per CDR3 protein. The sample contains 400,000 to 500,000 distinct CDR3 sequences, 20% to 25% of which appear only once. The data were obtained in a study of T-cell memory formation after mild COVID-19. On the study more broadly: Each donor largely had its own TCR clusters.

Overall study results and limits: Some clones that responded turned up in pre-infection memory, which suggests that cross-reactive memory joined in.

This chain connects TRBV3-1 to TRBJ1-2; 8 positions agree with TRBD1. The receptor was isolated from an adult woman who had mild COVID-19 (a few samples of this study predate the infection). Cell type and time point are not known. Material for sequencing was PBMCs or a T cell subset sorted from them (not recorded which). CDR3 protein: CASSYGRGLPRYGYTF. CDR3 coding DNA: TGTGCCAGCAGCTATGGCAGGGGGCTCCCCCGCTATGGCTACACCTTC.